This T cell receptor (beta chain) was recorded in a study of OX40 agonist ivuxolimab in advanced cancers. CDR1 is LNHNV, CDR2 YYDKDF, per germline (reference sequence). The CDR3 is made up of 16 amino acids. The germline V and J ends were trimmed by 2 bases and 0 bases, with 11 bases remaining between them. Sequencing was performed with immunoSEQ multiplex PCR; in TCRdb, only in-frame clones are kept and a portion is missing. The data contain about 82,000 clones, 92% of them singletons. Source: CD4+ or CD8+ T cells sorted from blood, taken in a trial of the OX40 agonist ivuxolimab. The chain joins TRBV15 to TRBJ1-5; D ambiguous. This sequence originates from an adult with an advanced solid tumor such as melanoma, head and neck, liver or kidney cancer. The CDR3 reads CATSRSRYDSNQPQHF. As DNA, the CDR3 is TGTGCCACCAGCAGATCCCGTTACGATAGCAATCAGCCCCAGCATTTT.